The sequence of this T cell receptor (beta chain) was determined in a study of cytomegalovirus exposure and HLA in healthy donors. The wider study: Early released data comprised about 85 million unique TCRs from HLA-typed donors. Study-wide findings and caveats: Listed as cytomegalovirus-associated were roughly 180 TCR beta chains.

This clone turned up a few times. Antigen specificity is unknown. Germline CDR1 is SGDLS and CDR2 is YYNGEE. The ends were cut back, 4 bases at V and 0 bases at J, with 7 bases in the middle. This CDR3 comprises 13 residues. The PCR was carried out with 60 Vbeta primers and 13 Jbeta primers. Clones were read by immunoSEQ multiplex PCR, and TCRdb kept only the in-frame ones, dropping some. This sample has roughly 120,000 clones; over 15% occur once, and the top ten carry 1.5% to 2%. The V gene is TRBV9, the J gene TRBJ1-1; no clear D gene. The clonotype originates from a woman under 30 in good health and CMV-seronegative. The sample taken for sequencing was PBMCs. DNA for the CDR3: TGTGCCAGCAGCCAGGATATGAACACTGAAGCTTTCTTT. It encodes CASSQDMNTEAFF.